The clone carrying this TCR beta chain has more than one count but fewer than ten. The antigen remains unidentified. This entry is derived from a study of cytomegalovirus exposure and HLA in healthy donors. Study-wide context: As an earlier analysis found, roughly 180 million T cells yielded 95 million to 130 million unique TCR beta sequences. Whole-study findings and limits: The classifier, whose performance was assessed in both the original and validation cohorts, reportedly diagnosed cytomegalovirus status with high specificity and sensitivity. Being productive about 90% or about 30% of the time was typical of most TCR beta V segments in an earlier analysis. Among the most significant clusters, several appeared linked to common viral pathogens in a later analysis.

Losses at the gene ends were 5 bases for V and 1 base for J; bases not matched to a gene: 6. CDR1 is SEHNR, CDR2 FQNEAQ, per germline (reference sequence). The CDR3 is 15 amino acids. Both 60 Vbeta primers and 13 Jbeta primers went into the PCR. Sequenced by immunoSEQ multiplex PCR; TCRdb stores in-frame clones only, minus some. The data show roughly 200,000 clones, roughly four fifths seen once. The TCR was taken from a man aged 40-50 years in good health and CMV-seropositive. Sequencing was done on a sample of PBMCs. The chain links TRBV7-9 to TRBJ2-7; 9 bases line up with TRBD1. CDR3 loop: CASSPGQGWSYEQYF. CDR3 nucleotide sequence: TGTGCCAGCAGCCCCGGACAGGGGTGGTCCTACGAGCAGTACTTC.